Listed below are T cell receptor beta chains from one sample, sequenced in a study of blood T cell repertoires in COVID-19. Some clones are missing from TCRdb's copy, which holds only in-frame ones; the method was immunoSEQ multiplex PCR. The sample lists roughly 190,000 clones, around 85% occurring once. Sequenced input: peripheral blood. Receptors were obtained from a woman aged 60-70 years with acute or convalescent COVID-19. Each CDR3 is given without its conserved first and last residue.

V gene	CDR3 protein
TRBV20-1	SAPLGPEAF
TRBV7-9	ASSPSGRNNEQF
TRBV28	ASGQNLLYEAF
TRBV2	ASSLYQQGAHQPQH
TRBV30	AWSAGQPNEKLF
TRBV14	ASSQEHTLYT
TRBV14	ASSYVYNEQF
TRBV19	ASSMSSYSNQPQH
TRBV9	ASSETGNSPLH
TRBV11-3	ASSYSGGYNEQF
TRBV5-8	ASSPQGATNEKLF
TRBV7-6	ASSLALNQLAGASRNHNEQF